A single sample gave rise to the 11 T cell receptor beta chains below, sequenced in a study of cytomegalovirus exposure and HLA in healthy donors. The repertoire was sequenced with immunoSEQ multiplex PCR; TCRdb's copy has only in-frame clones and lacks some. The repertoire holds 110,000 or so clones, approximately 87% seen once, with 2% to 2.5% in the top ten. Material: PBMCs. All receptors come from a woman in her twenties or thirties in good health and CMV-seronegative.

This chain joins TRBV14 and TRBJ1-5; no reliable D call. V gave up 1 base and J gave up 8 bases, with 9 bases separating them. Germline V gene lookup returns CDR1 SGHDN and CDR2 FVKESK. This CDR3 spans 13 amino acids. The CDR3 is CASSQGNSEPQHF. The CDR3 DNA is TGTGCCAGCAGCCAAGGTAATAGCGAGCCCCAGCATTTT.

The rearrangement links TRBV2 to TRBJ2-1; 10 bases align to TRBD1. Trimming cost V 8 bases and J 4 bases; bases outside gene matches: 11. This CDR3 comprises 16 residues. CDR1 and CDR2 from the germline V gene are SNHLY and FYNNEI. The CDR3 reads CASWDRGGFGYNEQFF. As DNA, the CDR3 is TGTGCCAGCTGGGACAGGGGTGGATTCGGTTACAATGAGCAGTTCTTC.

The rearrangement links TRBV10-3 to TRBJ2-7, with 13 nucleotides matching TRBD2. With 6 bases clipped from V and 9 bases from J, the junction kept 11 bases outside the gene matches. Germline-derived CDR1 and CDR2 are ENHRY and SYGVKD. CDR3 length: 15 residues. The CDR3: CAISWTSGGRGVQYF. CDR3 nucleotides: TGTGCCATCAGCTGGACTAGCGGGGGCCGAGGGGTGCAGTACTTC.

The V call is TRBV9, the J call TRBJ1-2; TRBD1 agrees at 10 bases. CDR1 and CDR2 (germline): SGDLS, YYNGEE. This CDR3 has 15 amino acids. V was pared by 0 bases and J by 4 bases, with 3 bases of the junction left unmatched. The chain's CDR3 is CASSVVGQGGYGYTF. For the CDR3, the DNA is TGTGCCAGCAGCGTAGTCGGACAGGGGGGCTATGGCTACACCTTC.

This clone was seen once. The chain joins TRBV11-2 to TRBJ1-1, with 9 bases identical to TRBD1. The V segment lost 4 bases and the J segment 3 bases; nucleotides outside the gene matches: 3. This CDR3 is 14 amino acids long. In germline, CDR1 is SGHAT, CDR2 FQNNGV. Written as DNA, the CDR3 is TGTGCCAGCAGCTGGGACAGGGCGGACACTGAAGCTTTCTTT. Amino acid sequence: CASSWDRADTEAFF. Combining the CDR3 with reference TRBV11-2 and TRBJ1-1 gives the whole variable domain EAGVAQSPRYKIIEKRQSVAFWCNPISGHATLYWYQQILGQGPKLLIQFQNNGVVDDSQLPKDRFSAERLKGVDSTLKIQPAKLEDSAVYLCASSWDRADTEAFFGQGTRLTVV.

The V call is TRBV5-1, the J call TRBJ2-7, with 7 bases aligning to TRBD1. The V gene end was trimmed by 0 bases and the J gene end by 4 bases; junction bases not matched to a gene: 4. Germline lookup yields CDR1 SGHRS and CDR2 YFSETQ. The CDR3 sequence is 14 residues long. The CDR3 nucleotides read TGCGCCAGCAGCTTGGGGACAGGCGTTTACGAGCAGTACTTC. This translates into CASSLGTGVYEQYF.

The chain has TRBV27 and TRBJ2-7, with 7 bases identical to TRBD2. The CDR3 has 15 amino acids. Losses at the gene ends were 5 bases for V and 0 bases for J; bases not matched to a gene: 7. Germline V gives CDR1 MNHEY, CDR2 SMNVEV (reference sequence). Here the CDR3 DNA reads TGTGCCAGCAGTGAAGTGGGGGGGAGCTCCTACGAGCAGTACTTC. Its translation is CASSEVGGSSYEQYF.

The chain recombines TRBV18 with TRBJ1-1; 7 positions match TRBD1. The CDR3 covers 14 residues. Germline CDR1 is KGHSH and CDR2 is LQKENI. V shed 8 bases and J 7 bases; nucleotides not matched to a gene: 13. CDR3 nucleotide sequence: TGTGCCAGCACCCCGACAGGGAAGGATAGTGAAGCTTTCTTT. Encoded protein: CASTPTGKDSEAFF.

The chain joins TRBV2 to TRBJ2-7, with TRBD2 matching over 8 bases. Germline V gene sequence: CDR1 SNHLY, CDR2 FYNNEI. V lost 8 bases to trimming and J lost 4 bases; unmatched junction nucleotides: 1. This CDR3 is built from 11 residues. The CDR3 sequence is CASREGYEQYF. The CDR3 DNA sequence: TGTGCCAGCCGGGAGGGTTACGAGCAGTACTTC.

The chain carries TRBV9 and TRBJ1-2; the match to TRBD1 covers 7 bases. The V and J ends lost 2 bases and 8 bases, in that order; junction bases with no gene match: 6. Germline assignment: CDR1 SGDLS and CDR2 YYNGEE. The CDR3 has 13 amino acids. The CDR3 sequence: CASSVTGEGGYTF. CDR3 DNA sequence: TGTGCCAGCAGCGTCACAGGGGAAGGCGGCTACACCTTC.

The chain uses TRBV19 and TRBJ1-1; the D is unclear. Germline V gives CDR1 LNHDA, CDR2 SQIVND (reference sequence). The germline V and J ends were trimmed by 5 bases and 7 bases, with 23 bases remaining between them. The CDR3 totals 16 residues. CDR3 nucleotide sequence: TGTGCCAGTAGTGACCCCTACGGAGGTGGCAAGGTTGAAGCTTTCTTT. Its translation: CASSDPYGGGKVEAFF.